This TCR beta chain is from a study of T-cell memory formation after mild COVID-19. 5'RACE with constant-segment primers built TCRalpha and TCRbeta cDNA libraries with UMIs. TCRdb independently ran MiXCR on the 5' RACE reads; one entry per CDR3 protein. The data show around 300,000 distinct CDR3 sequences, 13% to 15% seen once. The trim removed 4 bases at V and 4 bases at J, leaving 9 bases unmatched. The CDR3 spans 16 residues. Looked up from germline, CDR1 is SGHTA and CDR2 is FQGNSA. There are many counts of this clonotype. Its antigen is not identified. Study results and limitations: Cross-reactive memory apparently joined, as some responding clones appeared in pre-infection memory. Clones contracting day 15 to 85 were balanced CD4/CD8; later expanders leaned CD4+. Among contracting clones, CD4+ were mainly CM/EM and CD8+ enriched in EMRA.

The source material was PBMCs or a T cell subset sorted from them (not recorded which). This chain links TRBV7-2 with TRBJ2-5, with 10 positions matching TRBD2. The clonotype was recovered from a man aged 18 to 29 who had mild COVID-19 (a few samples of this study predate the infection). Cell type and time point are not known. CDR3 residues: CASSYQGVAGGETQYF. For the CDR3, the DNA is TGTGCCAGCAGCTACCAGGGTGTAGCGGGGGGAGAGACCCAGTACTTC.